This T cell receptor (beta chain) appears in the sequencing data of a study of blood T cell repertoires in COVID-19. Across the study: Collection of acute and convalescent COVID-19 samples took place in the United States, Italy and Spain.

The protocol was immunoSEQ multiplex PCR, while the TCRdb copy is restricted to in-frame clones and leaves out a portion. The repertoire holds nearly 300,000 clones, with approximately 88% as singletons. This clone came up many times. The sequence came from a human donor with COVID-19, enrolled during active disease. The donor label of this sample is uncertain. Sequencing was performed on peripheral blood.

The CDR3 DNA reads TGTGCCAGCAGTTTAGAGGCGGGGAAGGGCTACACCTTC. The encoded protein is CASSLEAGKGYTF. The V call is TRBV12-3 or TRBV12-4, the J call TRBJ1-2, with D unclear. The CDR3 covers 13 residues. V lost 1 base and J lost 8, with 11 bases in between.